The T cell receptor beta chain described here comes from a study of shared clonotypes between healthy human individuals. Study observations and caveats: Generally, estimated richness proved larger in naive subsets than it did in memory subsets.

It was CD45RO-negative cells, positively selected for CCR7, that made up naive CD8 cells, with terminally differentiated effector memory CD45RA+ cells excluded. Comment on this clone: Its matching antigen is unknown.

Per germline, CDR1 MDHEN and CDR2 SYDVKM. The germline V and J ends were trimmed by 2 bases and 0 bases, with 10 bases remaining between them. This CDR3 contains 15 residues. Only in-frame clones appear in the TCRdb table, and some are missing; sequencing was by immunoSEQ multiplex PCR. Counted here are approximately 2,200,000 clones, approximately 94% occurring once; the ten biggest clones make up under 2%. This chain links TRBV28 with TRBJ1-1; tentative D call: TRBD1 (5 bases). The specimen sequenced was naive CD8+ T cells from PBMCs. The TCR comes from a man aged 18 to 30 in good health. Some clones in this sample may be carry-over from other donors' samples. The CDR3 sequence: CASSLQGSVNTEAFF. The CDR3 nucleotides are TGTGCCAGCAGTTTACAGGGCAGTGTGAACACTGAAGCTTTCTTT.